Each of the 32 T cell receptor beta chains below was sequenced from the same sample in a study of identical twins. TCRdb itself ran the 5' RACE reads through MiXCR, one entry per CDR3 protein. Of 690,000 or so distinct CDR3 sequences listed, roughly 8% are singletons. This sample was shared with a second study, whose subject was yellow fever vaccine responses in identical twins.

The sample consisted of PBMCs. The receptors were sampled from a woman younger than 35 in good health.

This sequence joins TRBV6-1 and TRBJ2-3; D could derive from TRBD1 or TRBD2 (5 bases each). Trimming pared 6 bases from V and 1 base from J, leaving 14 bases between. This CDR3 has 15 amino acids. Germline V gene lookup returns CDR1 MNHNS and CDR2 SASEGT. CDR3 in amino acids: CASSSGTVGTDTQYF. In DNA form, the CDR3 reads TGTGCCAGCAGCTCCGGGACGGTAGGCACAGATACGCAGTATTTT.

This clonotype has a handful of counts. J is TRBJ2-7 and V is TRBV20-1; 11 nucleotides match TRBD2. The germline CDR1 and CDR2 sequences are DFQATT and SNEGSKA (reference sequence). The junction had 3 bases not matched to a gene; V was cut back by 5 bases and J by 3 bases. The length of the CDR3 is 13 residues. CDR3 coding DNA: TGCAGTGCTTTAGCGGGAGGGAACTACGAGCAGTACTTC. This gives the protein CSALAGGNYEQYF.

Many counts were recorded for this clonotype. This chain's CDR3 is CASSLGGGVGNEQFF. CDR3 bases: TGCGCCAGCAGCTTGGGGGGTGGTGTCGGGAATGAGCAGTTCTTC. J is TRBJ2-1 and V is TRBV5-1; D not resolved. Germline lookup yields CDR1 SGHRS and CDR2 YFSETQ. The CDR3 spans 15 residues. Trimming shortened V by 0 bases and J by 7 bases, and 14 bases separated the two germline ends.

The chain is built from TRBV2 and TRBJ1-2; TRBD1 aligns across 9 bases. The CDR3 extends over 12 amino acids. CDR1 SNHLY and CDR2 FYNNEI come from the germline V gene. V shed 4 bases, J shed 12 bases, and the junction held 6 bases outside the gene matches. In DNA, the CDR3 is TGTGCCAGCAGTGCCGGGACAGGGCGAGACACCTTC. Protein sequence: CASSAGTGRDTF.

This clonotype showed up many times. The chain uses TRBV24-1 and TRBJ2-2; 8 bases are a match to TRBD2. CDR1 and CDR2 (germline): KGHDR, SFDVKD. The CDR3 has 17 amino acids. V lost 4 bases and J lost 4; bases outside the gene matches: 10. The CDR3 is CATSDRSGTRPTGELFF. The CDR3 DNA reads as TGTGCCACCAGTGACCGCTCCGGGACTAGACCCACCGGGGAGCTGTTTTTT.

The chain links TRBV19 to TRBJ2-1, with 9 bases fitting TRBD2. The CDR3 extends over 16 amino acids. J was trimmed by 3 bases and V by 5 bases; bases with no gene match: 8. Germline CDR1 and CDR2: LNHDA and SQIVND (reference sequence). The CDR3 loop is CASSPDSGGHYNEQFF. The CDR3 nucleotides are TGTGCCAGTAGTCCCGATAGCGGGGGACACTACAATGAGCAGTTCTTC.

The chain uses TRBV12-3 or TRBV12-4 and TRBJ2-5; 10 positions agree with TRBD1. The CDR3 sequence is 15 residues long. The J segment lost 1 base and the V segment lost 5 bases, leaving 4 bases of the junction unmatched. The CDR3: CASSHDRGPQETQYF. The CDR3 bases are TGTGCCAGCAGTCACGACAGGGGGCCCCAAGAGACCCAGTACTTC.

The chain joins TRBV20-1 to TRBJ1-1, with D possibly being TRBD1 (5 bases). Looked up from germline, CDR1 is DFQATT and CDR2 is SNEGSKA (reference sequence). Between the trimmed V and J ends, which lost 6 bases and 4 bases, there was a span of 12 bases. This CDR3 has 12 residues. For the CDR3, the DNA is TGCAGTGCACCGGAAGGGACCACTGAAGCTTTCTTT. Its protein is CSAPEGTTEAFF.

A few counts support this clonotype. The chain links TRBV3-1 to TRBJ2-6; D is undetermined. The germline V gene encodes CDR1 LGHDT and CDR2 YNNKEL (reference sequence). V gave up 4 bases and J gave up 3 bases, with 13 bases separating them. This CDR3 is 16 amino acids long. CDR3 in amino acids: CASSLRAPRGANVLTF. As DNA, the CDR3 is TGTGCCAGCAGCCTTAGGGCTCCCCGTGGGGCCAACGTCCTGACTTTC.

This rearrangement joins TRBV20-1 to TRBJ2-6, with D possibly TRBD2 on 5 matching bases. The V end lost 5 bases, the J end lost 0 bases, and 14 bases lay between the germline ends. CDR1 and CDR2 (germline): DFQATT, SNEGSKA (reference sequence). The CDR3 loop spans 16 amino acids. The CDR3 loop is CSALGGESSGANVLTF. DNA of the CDR3: TGCAGTGCTCTGGGTGGGGAGAGCTCTGGGGCCAACGTCCTGACTTTC.

The chain uses TRBV27 and TRBJ2-1; TRBD2 agrees at 7 bases. CDR1 MNHEY and CDR2 SMNVEV come from the germline V gene (reference sequence). J lost 6 bases, V lost 5 bases, and 19 bases had no gene match. This CDR3 is 18 amino acids long. CDR3 coding DNA: TGTGCCAGCAGTACCAGATCTGTTGGGACTATCTTTTTCAATGAGCAGTTCTTC. This codes for CASSTRSVGTIFFNEQFF.

The chain combines TRBV29-1 with TRBJ1-1, with D possibly TRBD1 on 5 matching bases. Deletions cut 4 bases from V and 8 bases from J, with 11 bases between. The CDR3 is 11 amino acids. Per germline, CDR1 SQVTM and CDR2 ANQGSEA. CDR3 bases: TGCAGCGTTGGGGCAGGGTACGAAGCTTTCTTT. Its protein product is CSVGAGYEAFF. The whole variable domain, filled in from reference TRBV29-1 and TRBJ1-1, reads SAVISQKPSRDICQRGTSLTIQCQVDSQVTMMFWYRQQPGQSLTLIATANQGSEATYESGFVIDKFPISRPNLTFSTLTVSNMSPEDSSIYLCSVGAGYEAFFGQGTRLTVV.

This clonotype was detected only a few times. The rearrangement joins TRBV15 to TRBJ2-3; D remains unclear. The CDR3 sequence is 16 residues long. V lost 4 bases and J 4 bases, leaving 18 bases between the germline ends. Per the germline V gene, CDR1 is LNHNV and CDR2 is YYDKDF (reference sequence). The CDR3 DNA reads TGTGCCACCAGCACACGACGCCCTGGGATGGCAGATACGCAGTATTTT. This encodes CATSTRRPGMADTQYF.

This clonotype was seen at least ten times. The rearrangement uses TRBV15 and TRBJ2-5, with D maybe TRBD2 (6 bases). V dropped 4 bases and J dropped 5 bases, with 11 bases sitting between them. CDR1 and CDR2 from the germline V gene are LNHNV and YYDKDF (reference sequence). The CDR3 spans 13 residues. The CDR3 DNA follows: TGTGCCACCAGCACCGGAGGAGGGGAGACCCAGTACTTC. It yields the protein CATSTGGGETQYF.

In its sample, this clonotype was seen a few times. The V call is TRBV20-1, the J call TRBJ2-7; D is undetermined. Trimming shortened V by 2 bases and J by 1 base, and 12 bases separated the two germline ends. CDR1 is DFQATT and CDR2 is SNEGSKA in the germline V gene (reference sequence). This CDR3 spans 14 amino acids. CDR3 loop: CSARSTMGSYEQYF. In DNA form, the CDR3 reads TGCAGTGCTAGATCCACCATGGGGTCCTACGAGCAGTACTTC.

In its sample, this clonotype was seen a few times. The rearrangement links TRBV25-1 to TRBJ2-1; 12 bases match TRBD2. The length of the CDR3 is 16 residues. The V and J ends lost 4 bases and 9 bases, in that order; junction bases with no gene match: 10. Looked up from germline, CDR1 is MGHDK and CDR2 is SYGVNS. CDR3 in amino acids: CASSAAASGGAAEQFF. The CDR3 DNA is TGTGCCAGCAGTGCCGCGGCTAGCGGGGGGGCCGCTGAGCAGTTCTTC.

A few counts support this clonotype. CDR3 amino acids: CASGQKNYEQYF. The CDR3 DNA reads TGTGCCAGCGGACAGAAGAACTACGAGCAGTACTTC. The V call is TRBV12-3 or TRBV12-4, the J call TRBJ2-7, with a weak D call TRBD1 (6 bases). Trimming stripped 8 bases from V and 3 bases from J, with 11 bases between. This CDR3 is 12 amino acids long.

The chain couples TRBV5-1 to TRBJ2-5, with 7 bases that match TRBD1. The CDR3 contains 13 residues. The germline V gene has CDR1 SGHRS and CDR2 YFSETQ. After removal of 2 bases from V and 4 bases from J, the junction contained 2 bases not matched to a gene. The CDR3 here is CASSFDRVETQYF. The CDR3 DNA sequence: TGCGCCAGCAGCTTCGACAGGGTAGAGACCCAGTACTTC.

This clonotype occurred many times. The chain links TRBV12-3 or TRBV12-4 to TRBJ1-3; D not certain. There are 17 residues in the CDR3. The ends were cut back, 4 bases at V and 9 bases at J, with 25 bases in the middle. CDR3 residues: CASSWNADIRAAGTIYF. The CDR3 DNA is TGTGCCAGCAGTTGGAATGCCGACATACGTGCAGCCGGCACCATATATTTT.

This clonotype was seen more than once but under ten times. The chain links TRBV10-1 to TRBJ2-5; possibly TRBD1 for D (6 bases). The CDR3 spans 13 residues. The V gene's germline CDR1 is WNHNN and CDR2 SYGVQD (reference sequence). V was pared by 8 bases and J by 2 bases, with 12 bases between. CDR3 nucleotide sequence: TGCGCCAGCGCAACAGGGTGGCAAGAGACCCAGTACTTC. Protein sequence: CASATGWQETQYF.

This clonotype was detected many times. The rearrangement uses TRBV12-3 or TRBV12-4 and TRBJ2-5; the D is unclear. The CDR3 consists of 15 residues. Trimming left V 3 bases short and J 0 bases short, with 11 bases between. CDR3 protein: CASSFLEPYQETQYF. CDR3 bases: TGTGCCAGCAGTTTTCTGGAACCGTACCAAGAGACCCAGTACTTC.

This clonotype was seen ten or more times. The rearrangement links TRBV14 to TRBJ2-3, with 8 positions matching TRBD1. V was pared by 1 base and J by 1 base, with 10 bases of the junction left unmatched. Germline values: CDR1 SGHDN, CDR2 FVKESK. CDR3 length: 18 residues. As DNA, the CDR3 is TGTGCCAGCAGCCAAGCCGCTCGAGGACAGGGTGGCACAGATACGCAGTATTTT. Translation gives CASSQAARGQGGTDTQYF. Variable domain in full (rest from reference TRBV14 and TRBJ2-3): EAGVTQFPSHSVIEKGQTVTLRCDPISGHDNLYWYRRVMGKEIKFLLHFVKESKQDESGMPNNRFLAERTGGTYSTLKVQPAELEDSGVYFCASSQAARGQGGTDTQYFGPGTRLTVL.

The V gene is TRBV11-2, the J gene TRBJ2-1; 8 positions agree with TRBD1. The CDR3 spans 13 residues. J was trimmed by 7 bases and V by 6 bases; bases with no gene match: 5. CDR1 SGHAT and CDR2 FQNNGV come from the germline V gene. CDR3 residues: CASSLDRANEQFF. For the CDR3, the DNA is TGTGCCAGCAGTTTGGACAGGGCTAATGAGCAGTTCTTC.

The rearrangement links TRBV16 to TRBJ1-1; 11 bases line up with TRBD1. With 1 base clipped from V and 5 bases from J, the junction kept 3 bases outside the gene matches. The CDR3 is made up of 15 amino acids. Per germline, CDR1 KGHSY and CDR2 FQNENV. The CDR3: CASSQLGTGGTEAFF. As DNA, the CDR3 is TGTGCCAGCAGCCAATTAGGGACAGGGGGGACTGAAGCTTTCTTT.

The chain combines TRBV20-1 with TRBJ2-7; 10 bases map to TRBD1. J gave up 1 base and V 0 bases, and 3 bases lay outside the gene matches. The CDR3 is 15 residues long. Germline-derived CDR1 and CDR2 are DFQATT and SNEGSKA (reference sequence). CDR3 in DNA: TGCAGTGCTAGAGAACGGACAGGGGGATCCTACGAGCAGTACTTC. Protein product: CSARERTGGSYEQYF.

The chain recombines TRBV30 with TRBJ2-7; D is ambiguous. CDR3 length: 11 residues. CDR1 is GTSNPN, CDR2 SVGIG, per germline (reference sequence). V lost 5 bases, J lost 3 bases, and 8 bases lay in between. The chain's CDR3 is CAWASFYEQYF. The CDR3 nucleotides are TGTGCCTGGGCAAGTTTCTACGAGCAGTACTTC.

J is TRBJ1-1 and V is TRBV7-2; D is unresolved. Germline V lookup: CDR1 SGHTA, CDR2 FQGNSA. The CDR3 sequence is 15 residues long. Deletions cut 5 bases from V and 4 bases from J, with 17 bases between. The CDR3 nucleotides are TGTGCCAGCAGCCCGTATGGTCGCGTCGGCACTGAAGCTTTCTTT. This codes for CASSPYGRVGTEAFF.

The chain has TRBV20-1 and TRBJ1-2, with D possibly being TRBD1 (5 bases). V lost 3 bases to trimming and J lost 4 bases, with 18 bases between them. This CDR3 region has 15 residues. From germline, CDR1 is DFQATT and CDR2 SNEGSKA (reference sequence). This CDR3 is CSASTPAGMGYGYTF. The CDR3 region has the DNA TGCAGTGCTAGCACCCCGGCAGGGATGGGCTATGGCTACACCTTC.

In this sample, this clonotype turned up once. This sequence joins TRBV12-3 or TRBV12-4 and TRBJ2-5; no clear D. V gave up 4 bases and J gave up 2 bases, with 14 bases separating them. This CDR3 region has 15 residues. CDR3 residues: CASSSLVEGQETQYF. CDR3 nucleotide sequence: TGTGCCAGCAGTTCTCTGGTTGAAGGTCAAGAGACCCAGTACTTC.

The gene calls are TRBV2 and TRBJ2-3, with 10 bases fitting TRBD2. After removal of 2 bases from V and 1 base from J, the junction contained 3 bases not matched to a gene. The CDR3 extends over 16 amino acids. In germline, CDR1 is SNHLY, CDR2 FYNNEI. CDR3 protein: CASSELAGGRTDTQYF. Here the CDR3 DNA reads TGTGCCAGCAGTGAATTAGCGGGGGGCCGCACAGATACGCAGTATTTT.

This clonotype appeared many times. J is TRBJ2-3 and V is TRBV18; TRBD1 might be the D (5 bases). CDR1 KGHSH and CDR2 LQKENI come from the germline V gene. The V end was cut by 4 bases, the J end by 2 bases, with 10 bases between. The CDR3 totals 14 residues. The CDR3 DNA is TGTGCCAGCTCACTTGGGGCCACCACAGATACGCAGTATTTT. This gives the protein CASSLGATTDTQYF.

CDR3: CASSLFNPVRVGGYTF. The CDR3 DNA follows: TGTGCCAGCAGCTTATTCAATCCGGTTCGGGTCGGTGGCTACACCTTC. The rearrangement joins TRBV7-9 to TRBJ1-2, with D uncertain. Trimming removed 2 bases from V and 7 bases from J, with 20 bases in between. CDR3 length: 16 amino acids. Germline values: CDR1 SEHNR, CDR2 FQNEAQ (reference sequence). Based on the CDR3 plus reference TRBV7-9 and TRBJ1-2, the full variable domain is DTGVSQNPRHKITKRGQNVTFRCDPISEHNRLYWYRQTLGQGPEFLTYFQNEAQLEKSRLLSDRFSAERPKGSFSTLEIQRTEQGDSAMYLCASSLFNPVRVGGYTFGSGTRLTVV.